This T cell receptor beta chain appears in the sequencing data of a study of regulatory T cells in long-lasting Graves disease. V lost 7 bases and J lost 5, with 21 bases in between. Germline CDR1 MDHEN, CDR2 SYDVKM. The CDR3 totals 15 residues. Overall study findings and caveats: Newly diagnosed patients shared about a thousand public clonotypes; persistent patients shared 2,500 to 3,000. The small sample size may have reduced accuracy.

This clonotype was counted at least ten times. Its cognate antigen is unknown. Both iRepertoire HTBI primers and Arm-PCR of CDR3 regions were used to build the TCR beta libraries. TCRdb passed the multiplex PCR reads through MiXCR, listing each CDR3 protein once. The table records around 420,000 distinct CDR3 sequences, around 15% of them present only once. Time point noted: newly diagnosed GD, antithyroid drugs for less than 3 months. Extracted PBMC RNA gave rise to the TCR library. A peripheral blood sample, 7 to 9.5 milliliters in volume, was drawn into EDTA tubes. The sequences come from peripheral blood mononuclear cells (PBMCs), collected at new diagnosis, from a patient treated with antithyroid drugs. The receptor was isolated from a female donor with Graves disease. The chain combines TRBV28 with TRBJ2-7; perhaps TRBD2 as D (5 bases). The CDR3 region has the DNA TGTGCCAGCACCTCCCCGCAGAGACGGGATGACGAGCAGTACTTC. This codes for CASTSPQRRDDEQYF.